One sample yielded the 23 T cell receptor beta chains listed below, sequenced in a study of blood T cell repertoires in COVID-19. The assay was immunoSEQ multiplex PCR, and TCRdb's table has in-frame clones only and misses some. This table has 300,000 to 350,000 clones, around 85% appearing once. Material for sequencing was PBMCs or T cells enriched from blood (not recorded which). All receptors come from a woman aged 40 to 50 with acute COVID-19.

The rearrangement links TRBV7-2 to TRBJ1-1, with TRBD1 identical over 7 bases. CDR1 is SGHTA and CDR2 is FQGNSA in the germline V gene. This CDR3 contains 17 residues. V shed 7 bases, J shed 0 bases, and the junction held 14 bases outside the gene matches. The CDR3 region has the DNA TGTGCCAGCAAACGCCGGGACAGCACACTGATGAACACTGAAGCTTTCTTT. It encodes CASKRRDSTLMNTEAFF.

The chain joins TRBV7-9 to TRBJ2-1; D possibly corresponds to TRBD2 (5 bases). CDR1 SEHNR and CDR2 FQNEAQ come from the germline V gene (reference sequence). The CDR3 spans 14 residues. V was shortened by 0 bases and J by 9 bases, with 12 bases between the two germline ends. The CDR3 loop is CASSLAGAGIEQFF. The CDR3, as DNA: TGTGCCAGCAGCTTAGCGGGAGCTGGTATTGAGCAGTTCTTC.

This sequence joins TRBV7-9 and TRBJ2-7; TRBD1 aligns across 7 bases. CDR1 is SEHNR, CDR2 FQNEAQ, per germline (reference sequence). CDR3 length equals 16 residues. V dropped 2 bases and J dropped 0; count of bases not matched to a gene: 7. The CDR3 DNA follows: TGTGCCAGCAGCTTATTTTTGGGGGACAGCTCCTACGAGCAGTACTTC. Translating gives CASSLFLGDSSYEQYF.

The chain has TRBV4-1 and TRBJ1-3; D unclear. CDR3 length: 15 amino acids. Germline-derived CDR1 and CDR2 are MGHRA and YSYEKL. V gave up 0 bases and J gave up 2 bases, with 8 bases separating them. The CDR3 here is CASSQDTATGNTIYF. CDR3 sequence (DNA): TGCGCCAGCAGCCAAGACACAGCTACTGGAAACACCATATATTTT.

This chain joins TRBV7-3 and TRBJ1-2, with D possibly being TRBD1 (5 bases). The ends were cut back, 3 bases at V and 8 bases at J, with 13 bases in the middle. This CDR3 region has 13 residues. From germline, CDR1 is SGHTA and CDR2 FQGTGA. In nucleotides, the CDR3 is TGTGCCAGCAGCTTCGGGGGGTACGGAGGCTACACCTTC. Its translation is CASSFGGYGGYTF.

This clone was counted a few times. This chain joins TRBV6-4 and TRBJ1-1; 9 positions match TRBD1. CDR3 size: 14 residues. J was trimmed by 5 bases and V by 5 bases; bases with no gene match: 6. The germline gives CDR1 MRHNA, CDR2 SNTAGT. In DNA form, the CDR3 reads TGTGCCAGCAGTCCGGGACAGGGCCTTACTGAAGCTTTCTTT. This sequence encodes CASSPGQGLTEAFF.

CDR3 nucleotide sequence: TGTGCCAGCAGCTACAGGGTCTCTGGAAACACCATATATTTT. This encodes CASSYRVSGNTIYF. The V gene is TRBV7-2, the J gene TRBJ1-3; tentatively, D is TRBD1 (6 bases). The CDR3 extends over 14 amino acids. Germline values: CDR1 SGHTA, CDR2 FQGNSA. With 4 bases removed from V and 0 bases from J, the gap between germline ends came to 7 bases. The whole variable domain, remainder taken from reference TRBV7-2 and TRBJ1-3, is GAGVSQSPSNKVTEKGKDVELRCDPISGHTALYWYRQSLGQGLEFLIYFQGNSAPDKSGLPSDRFSAERTGGSVSTLTIQRTQQEDSAVYLCASSYRVSGNTIYFGEGSWLTVV.

The rearrangement joins TRBV5-4 to TRBJ2-2, with 12 bases lining up with TRBD2. The germline V gene encodes CDR1 SGHNT and CDR2 YYREEE (reference sequence). The ends lost 3 bases at V and 5 bases at J; junction bases unmatched: 8. The CDR3 length is 17 residues. CDR3 in amino acids: CASSSGLAGFGTGELFF. The CDR3 coding sequence is TGTGCCAGCAGCTCAGGACTAGCGGGATTCGGTACCGGGGAGCTGTTTTTT.

The gene calls are TRBV3-1 (or the pseudogene TRBV3-2) and TRBJ1-2; 9 bases line up with TRBD1. The CDR3 loop spans 12 amino acids. V was pared by 4 bases and J by 12 bases, with 6 bases of the junction left unmatched. Germline lookup yields CDR1 LGHDT and CDR2 YNNKEL (reference sequence). CDR3 nucleotides: TGTGCCAGCAGCCCCCCCGGGACAGGGCACACCTTC. Translation gives CASSPPGTGHTF.

J is TRBJ1-5 and V is TRBV6-5; D unclear. The CDR3 has 15 residues. With 7 bases removed from V and 0 bases from J, the gap between germline ends came to 13 bases. Looked up from germline, CDR1 is MNHEY and CDR2 is SVGAGI. The CDR3 DNA sequence: TGTGCCAGCAACAAGGAGTTTGGTAGCAATCAGCCCCAGCATTTT. Its translation: CASNKEFGSNQPQHF.

This clone appeared a single time. The rearrangement uses TRBV29-1 and TRBJ2-6; weak D call: TRBD2 (6 bases). The CDR3 length is 15 residues. Germline CDR1 and CDR2: SQVTM and ANQGSEA. V shed 6 bases and J shed 1 base, with 13 bases lying between them. The CDR3 loop reads CSVGTVDSGANVLTF. The CDR3 DNA reads TGCAGCGTCGGGACTGTTGATTCTGGGGCCAACGTCCTGACTTTC.

The rearrangement joins TRBV5-8 to TRBJ1-3, with D hard to call. The CDR3 runs 16 residues. Trimming cost V 0 bases and J 0 bases, with 10 bases left between them. The germline V gene has CDR1 SGHTS and CDR2 YDEGEE. CDR3 nucleotide sequence: TGTGCCAGCAGCTTGGGACGTCCAGGCTCTGGAAACACCATATATTTT. Protein sequence: CASSLGRPGSGNTIYF.

The chain is built from TRBV28 and TRBJ1-6, with D tentatively TRBD1 (5 bases). V lost 2 bases to trimming and J lost 7 bases, with 24 bases between them. CDR3 length equals 19 residues. Germline values: CDR1 MDHEN, CDR2 SYDVKM. CDR3 DNA: TGTGCCAGCAGTTTACGTGCCGGGACTGCTTCCGTCGGGAATTCACCCCTCCACTTT. It is translated as CASSLRAGTASVGNSPLHF.

In its sample, this clone was seen once. The J gene is TRBJ2-5, the V gene TRBV7-2; maybe TRBD1 (5 bases). This CDR3 spans 14 amino acids. V was clipped by 1 base and J by 3 bases, with 9 bases between them. CDR1 is SGHTA, CDR2 FQGNSA, per germline. The CDR3 here is CASSLVGVKETQYF. Here the CDR3 DNA reads TGTGCCAGCAGCTTAGTAGGGGTTAAAGAGACCCAGTACTTC.

The rearrangement uses TRBV2 and TRBJ2-5, with TRBD2 identical over 12 bases. Germline CDR1 reads SNHLY; CDR2 reads FYNNEI. Germline trimming cut 5 bases from V and 2 bases from J; bases unmatched to any gene: 6. The CDR3 has 16 amino acids. CDR3 in amino acids: CASSQLAGGPQETQYF. CDR3 sequence (DNA): TGTGCCAGCAGTCAACTAGCGGGAGGCCCTCAAGAGACCCAGTACTTC.

The genes are TRBV19 and TRBJ2-2, with 10 positions matching TRBD2. V trimming: 4 bases; J trimming: 3 bases; junction bases outside the gene matches: 8. The V gene's germline CDR1 is LNHDA and CDR2 SQIVND (reference sequence). The length of the CDR3 is 17 residues. In nucleotides, the CDR3 is TGTGCCAGTAGTAACCCAGCGGGGGGGCCCCACACCGGGGAGCTGTTTTTT. It translates to CASSNPAGGPHTGELFF.

Concerning this clone: Germline and junction disagree at one end, which may indicate a read error. This CDR3 reads CASSLGTANPGELFF. The CDR3 DNA is TGTGCCAGCAGCTTAGGGACAGCGAACCCCGGGGAGCTGTTTTTT. The chain couples TRBV7-9 to TRBJ2-2; TRBD1 is a possible D gene (6 bases). Germline loops: CDR1 SEHNR, CDR2 FQNEAQ (reference sequence). The CDR3 has 15 residues.

CDR3 DNA sequence: TGTGCCAGCAGCTCGACAGGGAGACAGGGGGCAACTAATGAAAAACTGTTTTTT. It is translated as CASSSTGRQGATNEKLFF. This chain connects TRBV7-8 to TRBJ1-4; 9 bases align to TRBD1. CDR3 length: 18 residues. V lost 4 bases and J lost 0; bases outside the gene matches: 9. Germline V lookup: CDR1 SGHVS, CDR2 FQNEAQ.

V usage is TRBV19 and J usage is TRBJ1-1; TRBD1 aligns across 8 bases. The trim removed 7 bases at V and 1 base at J, leaving 5 bases unmatched. CDR3 length: 14 amino acids. The V gene's germline CDR1 is LNHDA and CDR2 SQIVND (reference sequence). This chain's CDR3 is CASKPGTGNTEAFF. The CDR3 DNA follows: TGTGCCAGTAAACCCGGGACAGGGAACACTGAAGCTTTCTTT.

The genes are TRBV13 and TRBJ2-1; TRBD2 agrees at 7 bases. The germline V gene has CDR1 PRHDT and CDR2 FYEKMQ (reference sequence). Trimming removed 5 bases from V and 10 bases from J; junction bases left unmatched: 14. This CDR3 has 15 amino acids. The CDR3 loop reads CASSLTWRGYYEQFF. The DNA of the CDR3 is TGTGCCAGCAGCCTTACGTGGCGGGGGTATTACGAGCAGTTCTTC.

The chain combines TRBV7-9 with TRBJ1-2, with 7 nucleotides matching TRBD1. Germline assignment: CDR1 SEHNR and CDR2 FQNEAQ (reference sequence). The CDR3 runs 15 residues. V shed 4 bases, J shed 8 bases, and the junction held 13 bases outside the gene matches. The CDR3 region is CASSSPTDRLLGYTF. DNA for the CDR3: TGTGCCAGCAGCTCCCCAACGGACAGGCTGTTGGGCTACACCTTC.

This chain joins TRBV24-1 and TRBJ2-3, with D unresolved. The CDR3 is 13 amino acids. Trimming cost V 3 bases and J 3 bases, with 6 bases left between them. Per germline, CDR1 KGHDR and CDR2 SFDVKD. In nucleotides, the CDR3 is TGTGCCACCAGTGATGTTTCAACAGATACGCAGTATTTT. Translated: CATSDVSTDTQYF.

The V and J genes are TRBV2 and TRBJ2-7; no clear D. Trimming took off 6 bases at V and 0 bases at J, with 3 bases between the two ends. Germline V gene lookup returns CDR1 SNHLY and CDR2 FYNNEI. The CDR3 is made up of 11 amino acids. The CDR3 loop is CASSFSYEQYF. The CDR3 nucleotides are TGTGCCAGCAGCTTCTCCTACGAGCAGTACTTC.